This T cell receptor beta chain was recovered during a study of T-cell reconstitution after alpha-beta-depleted transplantation in children. With V trimmed by 3 bases and J by 2 bases, 9 bases remained unmatched. The CDR3 consists of 17 residues. Germline V gives CDR1 SGDLS, CDR2 YYNGEE. It was with unique molecular identifiers that the TCRbeta library was prepared. Each CDR3 protein gets one entry after TCRdb re-called the PCR reads with MiXCR. This sample has 230,000 or so distinct CDR3 sequences, with around 11% found just once. The table lists this clonotype with many counts. This rearrangement joins TRBV9 to TRBJ2-2; the match to TRBD2 covers 8 bases. The sample here was PBMCs from the stem cell graft donor, taken from the stem cell graft. The source is a human donor who donated a stem cell graft to a child with acute lymphoblastic leukemia. The DNA for the CDR3 is TGTGCCAGCAGCGCCAACCGTCGGACTAGCAACACCGGGGAGCTGTTTTTT. As protein: CASSANRRTSNTGELFF.